This TCR beta chain was recorded in a study of human T cells and chemical hapten exposure. Broader study findings: DPC sensitization left the count of TCRs above 1 in 1000 unchanged.

This CDR3 region has 15 residues. CDR1 is SGHTA, CDR2 FQGNSA, per germline. Trimming removed 5 bases from V and 2 bases from J; junction bases left unmatched: 9. Indicated time point: patch test 2, 6 weeks after DPC sensitization. Indicated treatment: therapeutic diphenylcyclopropenone sensitization with weekly scalp DPC. Only a few counts were recorded for this clonotype. Antigen: not known. It was the library that attached unique molecular identifiers to individual cDNA molecules. MiXCR, run by TCRdb on the RACE reads, gives a single entry per CDR3 protein. Of 110,000 to 150,000 distinct CDR3 sequences in the sample, about 10% were seen once.

The chain employs TRBV7-2 and TRBJ2-7; 7 nucleotides line up with TRBD2. The specimen comprised whole blood, sampled in connection with sensitization to the hapten diphenylcyclopropenone (DPC). The sequence was obtained from a woman aged 50 to 65 with alopecia areata. Some clones in this sample may be carry-over from other donors' samples. The CDR3 sequence is CASSPGTTVAYEQYF. The CDR3 DNA reads TGTGCCAGCAGCCCTGGGACTACCGTAGCCTACGAGCAGTACTTC.